This T cell receptor (beta chain) stems from a study of T-cell reconstitution after alpha-beta-depleted transplantation in children. V dropped 4 bases and J dropped 5 bases, with 12 bases sitting between them. This CDR3 region has 13 residues. The germline V gene encodes CDR1 SGHRS and CDR2 YFSETQ. About this clonotype: Its antigen is unidentified.

Study conclusions and caveats: When one year had passed after transplant, most T-cell counts and diversity came from newly produced T cells. Surviving recipient T cells and thymic progenitors accounted for the high day-60 TCRbeta diversity observed in some patients. Reportedly, roughly two months post-transplant, alpha-beta T cells arose from several hundred expanded graft clones.

This sample's TCRbeta library carried unique molecular identifier barcodes. Using its own MiXCR run on the PCR reads, TCRdb lists one record per CDR3 protein. The sample includes more than 85,000 distinct CDR3 sequences, about 6% seen only once; the top ten take more than 5.5%. The specimen comprised PBMCs, mostly from graft donor cells, sampled 60 days after TCRalphabeta/CD19-depleted stem cell transplant. This TCR derives from a female patient aged 2 to 10 who had a stem cell transplant for Fanconi anemia, so the T cells may come from the graft donor. The chain couples TRBV5-1 to TRBJ1-1; D call uncertain. The CDR3 DNA reads as TGCGCCAGCAGCCCACCCCGAAGGACTGAAGCTTTCTTT. This gives the protein CASSPPRRTEAFF.